This T cell receptor (beta chain) is drawn from a study of blood T cell repertoires in COVID-19. In the study's own analysis: Reference gene primers were amplified, and this amplification served to estimate nucleated cell counts. Some clones are missing from TCRdb's copy, which holds only in-frame ones; the method was immunoSEQ multiplex PCR. V and J calls and clone size are those listed in that table; D and trimming were worked out from the DNA. This sample has 150,000 to 200,000 clones, with around four fifths found just once. Germline V gene sequence: CDR1 SQVTM, CDR2 ANQGSEA. Trimming took off 3 bases at V and 4 bases at J, with 15 bases between the two ends. The CDR3 is made up of 14 amino acids.

Specimen: PBMCs or T cells enriched from blood (not recorded which). The rearrangement joins TRBV29-1 to TRBJ1-1; D call uncertain. This TCR was recovered from a woman aged 60-75 years who had recovered from COVID-19. The CDR3 region has the DNA TGCAGCGTTGAGCCCCGGGATTCGGGCACTGAAGCTTTCTTT. It codes for CSVEPRDSGTEAFF.